Listed below are T cell receptor beta chains from one sample, sequenced in a study of blood T cell repertoires in COVID-19. Clones were read by immunoSEQ multiplex PCR, and TCRdb kept only the in-frame ones, dropping some. The data show a few hundred thousand clones, over 80% seen once. Sequenced input: peripheral blood. All receptors derive from a man between 25 and 39 years old who had recovered from COVID-19. The CDR3 runs from the conserved cysteine through the conserved F or W. D genes are given only for firm matches. Clone size is stated in some rows and not others, as once, few, many or a class when expanded.

d_call	j_call	v_call	clone_size	cdr3_nt	cdr3_aa
NA	TRBJ2-1	TRBV29-1	NA	TGCAGCGTTGAAGGGGGGGGCCACTCCTACAATGAGCAGTTCTTC	CSVEGGGHSYNEQFF
TRBD1	TRBJ1-1	TRBV7-9	NA	TGTGCCAGCAGCCTGGGACAGGCCCCGTCTGAAGCTTTCTTT	CASSLGQAPSEAFF
NA	TRBJ1-4	TRBV28	once	TGTGCCAGCAGTTTAGTGGCCCCTAATGAAAAACTGTTTTTT	CASSLVAPNEKLFF
NA	TRBJ1-2	TRBV2	NA	TGTGCCAGCAGGGCGACGGGGTCGGACTATGGCTACACCTTC	CASRATGSDYGYTF
TRBD1	TRBJ1-4	TRBV5-1	NA	TGCGCCAGCAGCTTGTCTATATCAGGGACAGGGAATGAAAAACTGTTTTTT	CASSLSISGTGNEKLFF
TRBD1	TRBJ1-3	TRBV5-6	NA	TGTGCCAGCAGCTCGACAGGGGCGAATCGGAACACCATATATTTT	CASSSTGANRNTIYF
TRBD1	TRBJ1-1	TRBV5-1	NA	TGCGCCAGCAGCCAAGGACAGGTGACCACTGAAGCTTTCTTT	CASSQGQVTTEAFF
NA	TRBJ1-5	TRBV3-1/TRBV3-2	NA	TGTGCCAGCAGCCAAGGGCGGGGGGACGTTCAGCCCCAGCATTTT	CASSQGRGDVQPQHF
TRBD1	TRBJ1-5	TRBV18	NA	TGTGCCAGCTCACCACGGCGGGACAGCCTGTCGGGTAGCAATCAGCCCCAGCATTTT	CASSPRRDSLSGSNQPQHF
TRBD1	TRBJ2-7	TRBV5-1	NA	TGCGCCAGCAGCCAGGACAGGGAAAGTTACGAGCAGTACTTC	CASSQDRESYEQYF
NA	TRBJ2-5	TRBV5-1	NA	TGCGCCAGCAGCTCGGACATGAAAGAGACCCAGTACTTC	CASSSDMKETQYF
NA	TRBJ1-2	TRBV6-5	once	TGTGCCAGCAGTTACAGTGGGGGCCAGAACTATGGCTACACCTTC	CASSYSGGQNYGYTF
NA	TRBJ2-1	TRBV12-3/TRBV12-4	NA	TGTGCCAGCAGGCGGGAAGGGGTCTCCCAGCAGTTCTTC	CASRREGVSQQFF
NA	TRBJ1-1	TRBV2	few	TGTGCCGGCACGACAGGAGTGAACACTGAAGCTTTCTTT	CAGTTGVNTEAFF
NA	TRBJ2-2	TRBV4-2	NA	TGTGCCAGCAGCCCGGGACAGAACACCGGGGAGCTGTTTTTT	CASSPGQNTGELFF
NA	TRBJ2-5	TRBV9	NA	TGTGCCAGCAGCGTAGTTACTCCCCAAGAGACCCAGTACTTC	CASSVVTPQETQYF
NA	TRBJ2-5	TRBV27	NA	TGTGCCAGCAGCCCGCACTCAGGGGTATCAGAGACCCAGTACTTC	CASSPHSGVSETQYF
TRBD1	TRBJ1-4	TRBV10-3	NA	TGTGCCATCAGTCCAGGACAGGGGTGGTCTAATGAAAAACTGTTTTTT	CAISPGQGWSNEKLFF
NA	TRBJ2-5	TRBV28	NA	TGTGCCAGCAGTTTACCGGAGGGCCATCCCCGCCAAGAGACCCAGTACTTC	CASSLPEGHPRQETQYF
NA	TRBJ2-1	TRBV18	few	TGTGCCAGCTCACCACCGTCAGGGTTTAATGAGCAGTTCTTC	CASSPPSGFNEQFF
NA	TRBJ1-2	TRBV5-5	NA	TGTGCCAGCAGCTTGGTGGCAGAAGCTAACTATGGCTACACCTTC	CASSLVAEANYGYTF
TRBD1	TRBJ1-6	TRBV9	few	TGTGCCAGCAGCACCCGGGACAGGGGTTTGGCACCCCTCCACTTT	CASSTRDRGLAPLHF
TRBD1	TRBJ2-5	TRBV2	NA	TGTGCCAGCAGTGACGGGACAGGGGTCGGGGAGACCCAGTACTTC	CASSDGTGVGETQYF
NA	TRBJ1-1	TRBV6-6	NA	TGTGCCAGCAGGGACGGGGTGAACACTGAAGCTTTCTTT	CASRDGVNTEAFF
NA	TRBJ1-2	TRBV7-2	NA	TGTGCCAGCAGCTTAGGGTTGAGATATGGCTACACCTTC	CASSLGLRYGYTF
NA	TRBJ1-2	TRBV18	NA	TGTGCCAGCTCACCATCCGAGGTTAACTATGGCTACACCTTC	CASSPSEVNYGYTF
NA	TRBJ1-2	TRBV29-1	NA	TGCAGCGTTGAGGTCCGTGGCGGTGGCTACACCTTC	CSVEVRGGGYTF
NA	TRBJ1-5	TRBV2	NA	TGTGCCAGCAGCCCCCAACTCTCTCAGCCCCAGCATTTT	CASSPQLSQPQHF
NA	TRBJ1-2	TRBV5-4	once	TGTGCCAGCAGCTTGGACGGTGGCTACACCTTC	CASSLDGGYTF
NA	TRBJ1-4	TRBV5-1	NA	TGCGCCAGCAGCTTGGTTGACGGACAAGGCGGAAAACTGTTTTTT	CASSLVDGQGGKLFF
NA	TRBJ2-2	TRBV9	once	TGTGCCAGCAGCGGTAAAGTGAAGGGGAAAACCGGGGAGCTGTTTTTT	CASSGKVKGKTGELFF
TRBD1	TRBJ1-2	TRBV2	NA	TGTGCCGGGGGACAGGGGAATTCTGGCTACACCTTC	CAGGQGNSGYTF
NA	TRBJ2-3	TRBV19	NA	TGTGCCAGTAGTCCGAGGACTGGCACAGATACGCAGTATTTT	CASSPRTGTDTQYF
TRBD2	TRBJ2-5	TRBV5-1	NA	TGCGCCAGCAGCCGAGGGACTAGCGGAGACAGTGAGACCCAGTACTTC	CASSRGTSGDSETQYF
NA	TRBJ1-1	TRBV4-1	NA	TGCGCCAGCAGCCAAGTGGTAAGGGAGAGGGTGAACACTGAAGCTTTCTTT	CASSQVVRERVNTEAFF
TRBD1	TRBJ2-5	TRBV7-3	NA	TGTGCCAGCAGCCTGGGGGCGGGGACAGGGCTTGGGGAGACCCAGTACTTC	CASSLGAGTGLGETQYF
TRBD2	TRBJ2-1	TRBV11-2	few	TGTGCCAGCGGGCTAGCGGGGGGGAGTAATGAGCAGTTCTTC	CASGLAGGSNEQFF
NA	TRBJ2-3	TRBV20-1	NA	TGCAGTGCTAGTTTTAGAATCACAGATACGCAGTATTTT	CSASFRITDTQYF
NA	TRBJ1-2	TRBV3-1/TRBV3-2	NA	TGTGCCAGCAGACAGGATAACTATGGCTACACCTTC	CASRQDNYGYTF
NA	TRBJ2-2	TRBV5-1	NA	TGCGCCAGCAGCCACCAGAAAAACACCGGGGAGCTGTTTTTT	CASSHQKNTGELFF
TRBD1	TRBJ1-3	TRBV7-8	NA	TGTGCCAGCAGCTTGACAGGGATCAGCAACACCATATATTTT	CASSLTGISNTIYF
NA	TRBJ1-1	TRBV5-1	NA	TGCGCCAGCAGCTTTGACGGACAGAACACTGAAGCTTTCTTT	CASSFDGQNTEAFF
NA	TRBJ1-2	TRBV28	NA	TGTGCCAGCACAAGCGGCCAGAAAATCTATGGCTACACCTTC	CASTSGQKIYGYTF
NA	TRBJ1-1	TRBV6-6	few	TGTGCCACCAATCGGGGAGAGAACACTGAAGCTTTCTTT	CATNRGENTEAFF
TRBD2	TRBJ2-5	TRBV27	many	TGTGCCAGCAGTTCGCTAGCGGGGCCAGAGACCCAGTACTTC	CASSSLAGPETQYF
TRBD1	TRBJ2-1	TRBV11-3	NA	TGTGCCAGCAGCTTAGGGACAGGGGGCGTTATCGATGAGCAGTTCTTC	CASSLGTGGVIDEQFF
TRBD2	TRBJ2-3	TRBV29-1	NA	TGCAGCGTTGGACTAGCGGGGGTAGATACGCAGTATTTT	CSVGLAGVDTQYF
TRBD1	TRBJ1-1	TRBV3-1/TRBV3-2	once	TGTGCCAGCAGCCTAGCGGACAGGGATGAAGCTTTCTTT	CASSLADRDEAFF
TRBD1	TRBJ2-3	TRBV18	NA	TGTGCCAGCCGTCCCGGGACAGGGTATACCACAGATACGCAGTATTTT	CASRPGTGYTTDTQYF
NA	TRBJ1-3	TRBV7-9	NA	TGTGCCAGCAGCCCAGTCCTCGGAAACACCATATATTTT	CASSPVLGNTIYF
NA	TRBJ1-3	TRBV18	NA	TGTGCCAGCTCACCGCCTGCTCGGGACACCATATATTTT	CASSPPARDTIYF
TRBD1	TRBJ1-1	TRBV27	few	TGTGCCAGCAGCCTATCGGGACAGGGGGCCACTGAAGCTTTCTTT	CASSLSGQGATEAFF
TRBD1	TRBJ1-2	TRBV6-4	NA	TGTGCCAGCAGTGAAGGGACAGGGGCAAGCTACACCTTC	CASSEGTGASYTF
TRBD2	TRBJ2-1	TRBV6-4	NA	TGTGCCAGCAACCCAAAGAACCCGGGGGGGCCTGAGGAGCAGTTCTTC	CASNPKNPGGPEEQFF
TRBD1	TRBJ1-3	TRBV28	NA	TGTGCCAGCAGTCGCCGCGTCGGACAGGTCCGGGACACCATATATTTT	CASSRRVGQVRDTIYF
TRBD2	TRBJ2-3	TRBV10-2	NA	TGCGCCAGCAGTGAACGACTAGCGGAGACAGATACGCAGTATTTT	CASSERLAETDTQYF
TRBD1	TRBJ2-2	TRBV6-5	NA	TGTGCCAGCGGCAACAGGGGGTTTACCGGGGAGCTGTTTTTT	CASGNRGFTGELFF